This T cell receptor beta chain was identified during a study of blood T cell repertoires in COVID-19. CDR3 length equals 14 residues. Germline CDR1 and CDR2: MDHEN and SYDVKM. V was pared by 6 bases and J by 4 bases, with 7 bases of the junction left unmatched. Measured with immunoSEQ multiplex PCR; TCRdb has only the in-frame clones, and not every one. The sample holds more than 85,000 clones, around 87% seen once. Sequencing input: peripheral blood. V is TRBV28 and J is TRBJ2-5; 8 nucleotides align to TRBD1. The receptor was derived from a man in his fifties or sixties with active or convalescent COVID-19. In DNA form, the CDR3 reads TGTGCCAGCAGCTCTACAGGGGGTGGAGAGACCCAGTACTTC. Translating gives CASSSTGGGETQYF.